These 8 T cell receptor beta chains were sequenced from one sample in a study of T cell repertoires in cytomegalovirus infection. TCRdb reprocessed the reads with MiXCR, giving one entry per CDR3 protein. Of 110,000 or so distinct CDR3 sequences detected, 25% to 30% appear once; the ten largest clones hold roughly three quarters. These receptors have no identified antigens. Material: CD8+ T cells from cultured PBMCs, obtained from culture after CMV antigen stimulation. The receptors derive from a human donor in good health (CMV status not recorded). Some clones in this sample may be carry-over from other donors' samples.

The V call is TRBV4-1, the J call TRBJ2-7; a possible D gene is TRBD1 (5 bases). CDR3 size: 13 residues. V was cut by 1 base and J by 6 bases, with 10 bases left in between. Germline V gene lookup returns CDR1 MGHRA and CDR2 YSYEKL. The CDR3 DNA reads as TGCGCCAGCAGCCAAGTGGGGCTCGGCGAGCAGTACTTC. Its protein product is CASSQVGLGEQYF.

This clonotype was observed at least ten times. The chain joins TRBV27 to TRBJ1-6; 8 nucleotides align to TRBD1. After removal of 8 bases from V and 10 bases from J, the junction contained 7 bases not matched to a gene. CDR1 is MNHEY and CDR2 is SMNVEV in the germline V gene (reference sequence). The CDR3 has 13 residues. The CDR3, as DNA: TGTGCCAGCGCGGACAGGGTACGGTCACCCCTCCACTTT. Residues: CASADRVRSPLHF.

This rearrangement joins TRBV7-6 to TRBJ2-1; 7 positions match TRBD2. The CDR3 covers 16 residues. With V trimmed by 0 bases and J by 5 bases, 7 bases remained unmatched. Germline loops: CDR1 SGHVS, CDR2 FNYEAQ. The CDR3 spells CASSLAGGIRDNEQFF. The CDR3 coding sequence is TGTGCCAGCAGCTTAGCGGGGGGGATCAGGGACAATGAGCAGTTCTTC.

In this sample, this clonotype turned up a few times. V is TRBV4-2 and J is TRBJ2-3; TRBD2 matches at 8 bases. Per germline, CDR1 LGHNA and CDR2 YNFKEQ. J gave up 0 bases and V 0 bases, and 8 bases lay outside the gene matches. The length of the CDR3 is 18 residues. This CDR3 is CASSQDQRGGWSTDTQYF. As DNA, the CDR3 is TGTGCCAGCAGCCAAGATCAACGGGGGGGGTGGAGCACAGATACGCAGTATTTT.

As DNA, the CDR3 is TGTGCCAGAAGGCGACAGGAGAACACTGAAGCTTTCTTT. Amino acid sequence: CARRRQENTEAFF. V is TRBV6-1 and J is TRBJ1-1, with D tentatively TRBD1 (6 bases). The ends were cut back, 9 bases at V and 1 base at J, with 12 bases in the middle. The CDR3 is made up of 13 amino acids. Germline CDR1 reads MNHNS; CDR2 reads SASEGT.

The V gene is TRBV19, the J gene TRBJ2-2, with D perhaps TRBD1 (5 bases). The CDR3 length is 15 residues. Germline CDR1 reads LNHDA; CDR2 reads SQIVND (reference sequence). V shed 1 base and J shed 1 base, with 7 bases lying between them. The CDR3 region is CASSIADRNTGELFF. CDR3 DNA sequence: TGTGCCAGTAGTATAGCAGACAGGAACACCGGGGAGCTGTTTTTT. Full variable domain (outside the CDR3, taken from reference TRBV19 and TRBJ2-2): DGGITQSPKYLFRKEGQNVTLSCEQNLNHDAMYWYRQDPGQGLRLIYYSQIVNDFQKGDIAEGYSVSREKKESFPLTVTSAQKNPTAFYLCASSIADRNTGELFFGEGSRLTVL.

V and J are TRBV27 and TRBJ1-2; D call uncertain. V lost 7 bases and J lost 2, with 17 bases in between. The CDR3 runs 15 residues. Germline V gene data show CDR1 as MNHEY and CDR2 as SMNVEV (reference sequence). The CDR3 here is CASTLGGITNYGYTF. The CDR3 DNA reads TGTGCCAGCACCCTAGGAGGGATAACCAACTATGGCTACACCTTC.

This clonotype was found many times. J is TRBJ2-7 and V is TRBV7-2; the match to TRBD1 covers 7 bases. CDR1 SGHTA and CDR2 FQGNSA come from the germline V gene. The CDR3 sequence is 15 residues long. With V trimmed by 4 bases and J by 4 bases, 10 bases remained unmatched. The CDR3 is CASSSEPGQWYEQYF. The CDR3 DNA reads as TGTGCCAGCAGCTCCGAGCCGGGACAGTGGTACGAGCAGTACTTC. Full variable domain (missing parts from reference TRBV7-2 and TRBJ2-7): GAGVSQSPSNKVTEKGKDVELRCDPISGHTALYWYRQSLGQGLEFLIYFQGNSAPDKSGLPSDRFSAERTGGSVSTLTIQRTQQEDSAVYLCASSSEPGQWYEQYFGPGTRLTVT.